Listed here is a single T cell receptor beta chain. The V gene lost 4 bases and the J gene lost 0 bases, with 19 bases spanning the gap. CDR1 and CDR2 (germline): SGHRS, YFSETQ. CDR3 length: 17 amino acids. TCRdb's copy holds only in-frame clones and misses some; the assay was immunoSEQ multiplex PCR. The sample carries some 10,000 clones, about 88% recorded once. This sample stems from a study of OX40 agonist ivuxolimab in advanced cancers. The material was CD4+ or CD8+ T cells sorted from blood, obtained in a trial of the OX40 agonist ivuxolimab. The rearrangement joins TRBV5-1 to TRBJ1-1; TRBD1 might be the D (6 bases). The origin of this receptor is an adult with an advanced solid tumor such as melanoma, head and neck, liver or kidney cancer. The CDR3 is CASSPRGGAGLNTEAFF. CDR3 sequence (DNA): TGCGCCAGCAGCCCCCGTGGGGGGGCGGGTTTGAACACTGAAGCTTTCTTT.